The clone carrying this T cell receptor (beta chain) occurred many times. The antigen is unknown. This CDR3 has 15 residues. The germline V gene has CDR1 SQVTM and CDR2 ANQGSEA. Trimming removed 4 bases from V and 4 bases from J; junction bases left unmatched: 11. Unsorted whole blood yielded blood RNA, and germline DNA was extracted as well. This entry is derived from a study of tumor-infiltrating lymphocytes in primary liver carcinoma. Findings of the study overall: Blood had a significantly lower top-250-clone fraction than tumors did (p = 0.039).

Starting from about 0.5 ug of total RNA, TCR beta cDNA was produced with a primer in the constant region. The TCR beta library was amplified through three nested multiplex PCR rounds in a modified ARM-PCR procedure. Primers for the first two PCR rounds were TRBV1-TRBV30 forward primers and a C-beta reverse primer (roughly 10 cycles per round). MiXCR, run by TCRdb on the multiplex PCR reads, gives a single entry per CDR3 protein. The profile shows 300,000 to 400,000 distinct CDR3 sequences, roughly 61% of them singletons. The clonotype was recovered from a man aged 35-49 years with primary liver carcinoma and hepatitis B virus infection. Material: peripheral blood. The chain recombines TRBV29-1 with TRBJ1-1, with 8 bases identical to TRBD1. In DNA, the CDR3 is TGCAGCGTTGTGACGGGGGACAGGATCGGCACTGAAGCTTTCTTT. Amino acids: CSVVTGDRIGTEAFF.